The 14 T cell receptor beta chains below come from one sample, sequenced in a study of TIL therapy for anti-PD-1-resistant metastatic lung cancer. Time point indicated: pre-treatment sample, taken before nivolumab and TIL therapy. This was the immunoSEQ v3 assay. Assay used: immunoSEQ multiplex PCR; TCRdb lists only in-frame clones, some missing. This table has 35,000 to 55,000 clones, approximately 79% appearing once. Sample: blood, taken at baseline. These receptors originate from a man aged 65 to 85 with non-small cell lung cancer.

The V call is TRBV27, the J call TRBJ1-1; 8 nucleotides agree with TRBD1. With V trimmed by 5 bases and J by 3 bases, 11 bases remained unmatched. In germline, CDR1 is MNHEY, CDR2 SMNVEV (reference sequence). This CDR3 region has 16 residues. CDR3 in amino acids: CASSEPTGARDTEAFF. As DNA, the CDR3 is TGTGCCAGCAGTGAACCGACAGGGGCGCGGGACACTGAAGCTTTCTTT.

V is TRBV5-1 and J is TRBJ1-1; no definite D call. From germline, CDR1 is SGHRS and CDR2 YFSETQ. This CDR3 contains 13 residues. V lost 5 bases, J lost 1 base, and 9 bases lay in between. As DNA, the CDR3 is TGCGCCAGCAGTGTCGAAAAGAACACTGAAGCTTTCTTT. This gives the protein CASSVEKNTEAFF.

This clone appeared once. This sequence joins TRBV7-2 and TRBJ2-7, with a tentative D call TRBD1 (5 bases). Germline CDR1 SGHTA, CDR2 FQGNSA. V lost 5 bases to trimming and J lost 1 base, with 12 bases between them. This CDR3 is 14 amino acids long. CDR3 bases: TGTGCCAGCAGCCCATCTAGACAGTCCTACGAGCAGTACTTC. This gives the protein CASSPSRQSYEQYF.

The J gene is TRBJ2-5, the V gene TRBV6-5; D assignment may be TRBD1 or TRBD2 (5 bases each). The germline V gene has CDR1 MNHEY and CDR2 SVGAGI. Trimming cost V 5 bases and J 1 base, with 11 bases left between them. The CDR3 is made up of 14 amino acids. The CDR3 here is CASSRPGPQETQYF. The DNA of the CDR3 is TGTGCCAGCAGTCGTCCGGGACCCCAAGAGACCCAGTACTTC.

This clone was seen a handful of times. The chain recombines TRBV11-1 with TRBJ1-2; 7 bases are shared with TRBD1. Per germline, CDR1 SGHAT and CDR2 FQDESV (reference sequence). V was clipped by 5 bases and J by 3 bases; unmatched bases: 9. CDR3 length: 15 residues. In DNA form, the CDR3 reads TGTGCCAGCAGCCCTTTGGACAGGACTTACTATGGCTACACCTTC. It is translated as CASSPLDRTYYGYTF.

This sequence joins TRBV4-1 and TRBJ2-5; 10 bases match TRBD2. This CDR3 is 18 amino acids long. The V and J ends lost 1 base and 4 bases, in that order; junction bases with no gene match: 12. The germline V gene encodes CDR1 MGHRA and CDR2 YSYEKL. In nucleotides, the CDR3 is TGCGCCAGCAGCCAAGGGAAAATCCCTAGCGGGAGAGGAGAGACCCAGTACTTC. The encoded protein is CASSQGKIPSGRGETQYF.

The chain employs TRBV5-1 and TRBJ2-3, with D perhaps given as TRBD1 or TRBD2 (7 bases each). V was cut by 1 base and J by 2 bases, with 11 bases left in between. Germline CDR1 SGHRS, CDR2 YFSETQ. The CDR3 spans 15 residues. In DNA form, the CDR3 reads TGCGCCAGCAGCTTGCCAGGGGGGGACACAGATACGCAGTATTTT. Translation gives CASSLPGGDTDTQYF.

The chain uses TRBV19 and TRBJ1-5, with no clear D. Trimming took off 6 bases at V and 0 bases at J, with 15 bases between the two ends. The CDR3 runs 16 residues. CDR1 and CDR2 from the germline V gene are LNHDA and SQIVND (reference sequence). CDR3 region: CASSSFASASNQPQHF. The CDR3, as DNA: TGTGCCAGTAGCAGCTTCGCGAGTGCTAGCAATCAGCCCCAGCATTTT.

The genes are TRBV14 and TRBJ2-7; tentatively, D is TRBD1 (6 bases). Germline CDR1 and CDR2: SGHDN and FVKESK. The ends were cut back, 1 base at V and 0 bases at J, with 25 bases in the middle. The CDR3 spans 20 residues. CDR3 DNA sequence: TGTGCCAGCAGCCAAGGGCGAGGTCTGCCCTGGACAGCGAGCTCCTACGAGCAGTACTTC. This sequence encodes CASSQGRGLPWTASSYEQYF.

The chain is built from TRBV11-3 and TRBJ2-1, with TRBD2 matching over 10 bases. Trimming took 4 bases from V and 8 from J; bases not matched to a gene: 8. The CDR3 has 15 amino acids. Germline CDR1 SGHNT, CDR2 YENEEA. The CDR3 DNA sequence: TGTGCCAGCAGCTCCTTTAGCGGGAGGATCGATGAGCAGTTCTTC. This sequence encodes CASSSFSGRIDEQFF.

This clone was counted a few times. The V and J genes are TRBV5-4 and TRBJ1-6, with D tentatively TRBD1 (5 bases). This CDR3 spans 14 amino acids. Germline CDR1 reads SGHNT; CDR2 reads YYREEE (reference sequence). Trimming left V 2 bases short and J 9 bases short, with 12 bases between. This CDR3 reads CASSFDRRGSPLHF. In DNA form, the CDR3 reads TGTGCCAGCAGCTTTGACAGACGGGGTTCACCCCTCCACTTT.

This chain uses TRBV30 with TRBJ2-7, with 7 bases fitting TRBD1. The CDR3 is 12 residues long. The V gene end was trimmed by 6 bases and the J gene end by 3 bases; junction bases not matched to a gene: 5. Germline V lookup: CDR1 GTSNPN, CDR2 SVGIG (reference sequence). CDR3 sequence (DNA): TGTGCCTGTTCGACAGGGTTCTACGAGCAGTACTTC. Its translation is CACSTGFYEQYF. Supplemented by reference TRBV30 and TRBJ2-7, the full variable domain reads SQTIHQWPATLVQPVGSPLSLECTVEGTSNPNLYWYRQAAGRGLQLLFYSVGIGQISSEVPQNLSASRPQDRQFILSSKKLLLSDSGFYLCACSTGFYEQYFGPGTRLTVT.

The chain joins TRBV29-1 to TRBJ2-7, with 10 bases that match TRBD1. This CDR3 comprises 14 residues. The germline V gene has CDR1 SQVTM and CDR2 ANQGSEA. Trimming cost V 0 bases and J 5 bases; bases outside gene matches: 4. The chain's CDR3 is CSVEDGTGVDEQYF. The CDR3, as DNA: TGCAGCGTTGAAGATGGGACAGGGGTTGACGAGCAGTACTTC.

The V and J genes are TRBV19 and TRBJ1-1; D unclear. V was clipped by 1 base and J by 0 bases, with 6 bases between them. The germline V gene has CDR1 LNHDA and CDR2 SQIVND (reference sequence). The length of the CDR3 is 14 residues. The CDR3 loop reads CASSIGGLNTEAFF. Here the CDR3 DNA reads TGTGCCAGTAGTATAGGGGGTTTGAACACTGAAGCTTTCTTT.